Listed below are T cell receptor beta chains from one sample, sequenced in a study of early T cells in non-severe SARS-CoV-2 infection. A single record per CDR3 protein comes from TCRdb applying MiXCR to the 5' RACE reads. The sample has 98,000 or so distinct CDR3 sequences; approximately 11% are singletons. The specimen sequenced was whole blood. These TCRs come from an adult who was a healthcare worker with PCR-confirmed SARS-CoV-2 infection or an uninfected control (not recorded which). Both conserved end residues are part of each CDR3. The order of the fields is V gene, clone size, J gene, D gene, CDR3 protein, CDR3 DNA. The D gene is left open where the match is weak. The size of a clone is reported for some rows only, either as once, few or many, or as a class for expanded clones.

V: TRBV13
size: many
J: TRBJ2-1
D: TRBD2
CDR3: CASSSQAGLAVSDEQFF
DNA: TGTGCCAGCAGTTCCCAGGCGGGACTAGCGGTTTCCGATGAGCAGTTCTTC

V: TRBV10-3
size: few
J: TRBJ2-2
D: TRBD1
CDR3: CAISESSFQGATGELFF
DNA: TGTGCCATCAGTGAGTCTTCATTCCAGGGGGCGACCGGGGAGCTGTTTTTT

V: TRBV10-3
size: many
J: TRBJ2-1
D: TRBD1
CDR3: CAISESGTGGGNEQFF
DNA: TGTGCCATCAGTGAGTCAGGGACAGGAGGGGGAAATGAGCAGTTCTTC

V: TRBV20-1
size: few
J: TRBJ2-1
D: .
CDR3: CSARDSRGSYNEQFF
DNA: TGCAGTGCTAGAGATAGTAGGGGCTCCTACAATGAGCAGTTCTTC

V: TRBV7-2
size: .
J: TRBJ2-7
D: .
CDR3: CASSSRETYEQYF
DNA: TGTGCCAGCAGCTCCAGGGAAACCTACGAGCAGTACTTC

V: TRBV6-1
size: .
J: TRBJ1-4
D: .
CDR3: CASSSRGGAGEKLFF
DNA: TGTGCCAGCAGCTCTCGGGGAGGGGCAGGTGAAAAACTGTTTTTT

V: TRBV7-9
size: many
J: TRBJ2-3
D: .
CDR3: CASKTTGTDTQYF
DNA: TGTGCCAGCAAAACTACAGGGACAGATACGCAGTATTTT

V: TRBV29-1
size: few
J: TRBJ2-7
D: .
CDR3: CSVDLGGYEQYF
DNA: TGCAGCGTTGATTTGGGGGGCTACGAGCAGTACTTC

V: TRBV7-3
size: few
J: TRBJ2-3
D: TRBD2
CDR3: CASSSGTSGGSTDTQYF
DNA: TGTGCCAGCAGCTCCGGTACTAGCGGGGGTAGTACAGATACGCAGTATTTT

V: TRBV20-1
size: many
J: TRBJ2-5
D: .
CDR3: CSAVGGETQYF
DNA: TGCAGTGCCGTCGGCGGTGAGACCCAGTACTTC

V: TRBV19
size: .
J: TRBJ1-1
D: TRBD1
CDR3: CASRRQGLNTEAFF
DNA: TGTGCCAGTAGAAGACAGGGCCTGAACACTGAAGCTTTCTTT

V: TRBV27
size: .
J: TRBJ1-1
D: TRBD1
CDR3: CASGPTGGWTEAFF
DNA: TGTGCCAGCGGACCGACAGGGGGATGGACTGAAGCTTTCTTT

V: TRBV5-5
size: .
J: TRBJ2-7
D: .
CDR3: CASAHLGDRVEQYF
DNA: TGTGCCAGCGCACATTTAGGAGATAGGGTGGAGCAGTACTTC

V: TRBV7-9
size: .
J: TRBJ2-5
D: .
CDR3: CASSLIETRYF
DNA: TGTGCCAGCAGCTTAATCGAGACCCGGTACTTC

V: TRBV7-9
size: few
J: TRBJ1-1
D: .
CDR3: CASSQKGMNTEAFF
DNA: TGTGCCAGCAGCCAAAAAGGGATGAACACTGAAGCTTTCTTT

V: TRBV12-3/TRBV12-4
size: few
J: TRBJ2-3
D: .
CDR3: CASSLRQGRTDTQYF
DNA: TGTGCCAGCAGTTTACGGCAGGGCCGCACAGATACGCAGTATTTT

V: TRBV5-1
size: few
J: TRBJ2-3
D: .
CDR3: CASNRQGPLDTQYF
DNA: TGCGCCAGCAACCGGCAGGGACCGTTGGATACGCAGTATTTT

V: TRBV5-1
size: many
J: TRBJ1-2
D: TRBD1
CDR3: CASSLASAGGDYGYTF
DNA: TGCGCCAGCAGCTTGGCCAGCGCAGGGGGCGACTATGGCTACACCTTC

V: TRBV4-1
size: few
J: TRBJ1-1
D: .
CDR3: CASSQAGGVNTEAFF
DNA: TGCGCCAGCAGCCAAGCCGGGGGGGTTAACACTGAAGCTTTCTTT

V: TRBV6-5
size: .
J: TRBJ2-1
D: .
CDR3: CASSYRGSSYNEQFF
DNA: TGTGCCAGCAGTTACAGAGGGAGCTCCTACAATGAGCAGTTCTTC

V: TRBV7-3
size: .
J: TRBJ2-6
D: .
CDR3: CASSPSSPGPGANVLTF
DNA: TGTGCCAGCAGCCCTTCATCCCCGGGGCCTGGGGCCAACGTCCTGACTTTC

V: TRBV5-1
size: few
J: TRBJ1-1
D: .
CDR3: CASSFGTLGTEAFF
DNA: TGCGCCAGCAGCTTTGGGACCTTGGGCACTGAAGCTTTCTTT